A single sample is the source of the 19 T cell receptor beta chains below, sequenced in a study of blood T cell repertoires in COVID-19. TCRdb keeps only in-frame clones here, not all; method: immunoSEQ multiplex PCR. The sample records around 470,000 clones, 80% to 95% being singletons. The sequenced sample was PBMCs or T cells enriched from blood (not recorded which). The receptors derive from a man between 18 and 29 years old who had recovered from COVID-19.

This rearrangement joins TRBV27 to TRBJ1-6; D remains unclear. In germline, CDR1 is MNHEY, CDR2 SMNVEV (reference sequence). Trimming took off 2 bases at V and 6 bases at J, with 11 bases between the two ends. CDR3 length equals 15 residues. CDR3 sequence (DNA): TGTGCCAGCAGTTTACTTACCGAGCCTAATTCACCCCTCCACTTT. This codes for CASSLLTEPNSPLHF.

The chain recombines TRBV20-1 with TRBJ2-7, with 10 nucleotides matching TRBD2. Unmatched junction bases numbered 28, after V lost 3 bases and J lost 2 bases. The CDR3 has 22 amino acids. The V gene's germline CDR1 is DFQATT and CDR2 SNEGSKA (reference sequence). The CDR3 loop is CSASYVRDRASGRMNHPYEQYF. CDR3 sequence (DNA): TGCAGTGCTAGTTATGTAAGGGACCGGGCTAGCGGGAGAATGAACCACCCCTACGAGCAGTACTTC.

This rearrangement joins TRBV30 to TRBJ1-5, with D unresolved. Germline values: CDR1 GTSNPN, CDR2 SVGIG (reference sequence). V was shortened by 5 bases and J by 7 bases, with 15 bases between the two germline ends. The CDR3 has 13 amino acids. In DNA form, the CDR3 reads TGTGCCTGGGCCGGGCCCCCGGGGCAGCCCCAGCATTTT. Its protein is CAWAGPPGQPQHF. Full variable domain (rest looked up from reference TRBV30 and TRBJ1-5): SQTIHQWPATLVQPVGSPLSLECTVEGTSNPNLYWYRQAAGRGLQLLFYSVGIGQISSEVPQNLSASRPQDRQFILSSKKLLLSDSGFYLCAWAGPPGQPQHFGDGTRLSIL.

The chain is built from TRBV28 and TRBJ2-1; D call uncertain. With 4 bases removed from V and 6 bases from J, the gap between germline ends came to 13 bases. The CDR3 totals 14 residues. The germline gives CDR1 MDHEN, CDR2 SYDVKM. The DNA for the CDR3 is TGTGCCAGCAGTTCGCGCTCGAACCTCAATGAGCAGTTCTTC. Amino acids: CASSSRSNLNEQFF.

The chain carries TRBV7-3 and TRBJ1-6; no definite D call. This CDR3 is 13 amino acids long. Germline-derived CDR1 and CDR2 are SGHTA and FQGTGA. Trimming stripped 5 bases from V and 10 bases from J, with 12 bases between. CDR3 loop: CASSSGRESPLHF. The CDR3 DNA reads TGTGCCAGCAGCAGTGGGCGAGAGTCACCCCTCCACTTT.

The chain carries TRBV7-9 and TRBJ1-2; TRBD1 is a possible D gene (5 bases). The CDR3 has 14 residues. Germline V gene data show CDR1 as SEHNR and CDR2 as FQNEAQ (reference sequence). Trimming removed 5 bases from V and 5 bases from J, with 15 bases in between. The CDR3 is CASSPKGTVYGYTF. The CDR3 DNA sequence: TGTGCCAGCAGCCCCAAAGGGACTGTTTATGGCTACACCTTC.

This clone appeared a single time. The genes are TRBV2 and TRBJ1-1; TRBD1 matches 8 bases. Trimming at V came to 6 bases and at J to 0 bases, leaving 3 bases not matched to a gene. CDR1 is SNHLY, CDR2 FYNNEI, per germline. The CDR3 sequence is 14 residues long. The CDR3 region is CASSRQGMNTEAFF. The CDR3 DNA sequence: TGTGCCAGCAGCCGACAGGGGATGAACACTGAAGCTTTCTTT.

V usage is TRBV7-6 and J usage is TRBJ1-2, with unresolved D. Germline CDR1 and CDR2: SGHVS and FNYEAQ. V was clipped by 1 base and J by 3 bases, with 12 bases between them. The CDR3 consists of 15 residues. The CDR3 reads CASSLDPVPYYGYTF. CDR3 bases: TGTGCCAGCAGCTTAGATCCGGTTCCATACTATGGCTACACCTTC.

This clone was observed a handful of times. This sequence joins TRBV2 and TRBJ1-5; unclear D gene. Trimming removed 4 bases at V and 4 bases at J, with 14 bases between. The CDR3 has 15 residues. CDR1 SNHLY and CDR2 FYNNEI come from the germline V gene. This CDR3 is CASSGFKNLNQPQHF. The CDR3 coding sequence is TGTGCCAGCAGTGGGTTTAAAAACTTGAATCAGCCCCAGCATTTT. The full variable domain, completed using reference TRBV2 and TRBJ1-5, is EPEVTQTPSHQVTQMGQEVILRCVPISNHLYFYWYRQILGQKVEFLVSFYNNEISEKSEIFDDQFSVERPDGSNFTLKIRSTKLEDSAMYFCASSGFKNLNQPQHFGDGTRLSIL.

About this clone itself: The same CDR3 arises from other DNA sequences in this sample as well. This rearrangement joins TRBV19 to TRBJ1-5, with 8 bases that match TRBD1. V lost 4 bases to trimming and J lost 4 bases; unmatched junction nucleotides: 0. Germline CDR1 reads LNHDA; CDR2 reads SQIVND (reference sequence). The CDR3 contains 13 residues. In DNA form, the CDR3 reads TGTGCCAGTAGTAGACAGGGGAATCAGCCCCAGCATTTT. Its protein is CASSRQGNQPQHF.

The chain employs TRBV19 and TRBJ1-2; D gene ambiguous. Germline-derived CDR1 and CDR2 are LNHDA and SQIVND (reference sequence). V lost 9 bases, J lost 3 bases, and 14 bases lay in between. CDR3 length equals 13 residues. CDR3 nucleotide sequence: TGTGCCAGCAACACCATTGTTGACTATGGCTACACCTTC. Amino acid sequence: CASNTIVDYGYTF.

The V call is TRBV9, the J call TRBJ1-1; perhaps TRBD1 as D (6 bases). The V and J ends lost 4 bases and 9 bases respectively, with 19 bases between them. CDR1 is SGDLS and CDR2 is YYNGEE in the germline V gene. This CDR3 contains 14 residues. For the CDR3, the DNA is TGTGCCAGCAGCACTACCGACTGGACAGATCAAGCTTTCTTT. Translating gives CASSTTDWTDQAFF.

This chain connects TRBV3-1 (or the pseudogene TRBV3-2) to TRBJ1-5; 12 bases agree with TRBD1. The junction had 6 bases not matched to a gene; V was cut back by 1 base and J by 2 bases. Looked up from germline, CDR1 is LGHDT and CDR2 is YNNKEL (reference sequence). The CDR3 loop spans 18 amino acids. The CDR3 nucleotides are TGTGCCAGCAGCCAAGCCGGGACAGGGGGCGGGGGCAATCAGCCCCAGCATTTT. Its translation: CASSQAGTGGGGNQPQHF.

This clone was recorded once. The chain is built from TRBV4-1 and TRBJ2-7; D is unclear. This CDR3 has 14 residues. Per the germline V gene, CDR1 is MGHRA and CDR2 is YSYEKL. Trimming left V 4 bases short and J 5 bases short, with 15 bases between. The DNA for the CDR3 is TGCGCCAGCAGCCCGCCGAACTTAAGCGACGAGCAGTACTTC. It yields the protein CASSPPNLSDEQYF.

The rearrangement links TRBV2 to TRBJ1-2, with D hard to call. Trimming shortened V by 4 bases and J by 0 bases, and 12 bases separated the two germline ends. The CDR3 covers 15 residues. Per germline, CDR1 SNHLY and CDR2 FYNNEI. CDR3 protein: CASSVGRPTNYGYTF. The CDR3 nucleotides read TGTGCCAGCAGTGTAGGCAGGCCCACTAACTATGGCTACACCTTC.

The J gene is TRBJ2-7, the V gene TRBV4-2; 8 bases map to TRBD2. This CDR3 contains 16 residues. J lost 1 base, V lost 1 base, and 6 bases had no gene match. Germline V gene data show CDR1 as LGHNA and CDR2 as YNFKEQ. The CDR3 sequence: CASSQVSSGPSYEQYF. CDR3 sequence (DNA): TGTGCCAGCAGCCAAGTATCTAGCGGGCCGTCCTACGAGCAGTACTTC.

The rearrangement joins TRBV10-3 to TRBJ1-5; TRBD1 is a possible D gene (6 bases). CDR3 length: 16 residues. The V gene lost 5 bases and the J gene lost 5 bases, with 19 bases spanning the gap. CDR1 and CDR2 from the germline V gene are ENHRY and SYGVKD. CDR3: CAISKSPAGADQPQHF. The CDR3 bases are TGTGCCATCAGTAAGAGCCCCGCGGGGGCAGATCAGCCCCAGCATTTT.

J is TRBJ1-1 and V is TRBV28, with TRBD1 identical over 9 bases. Germline loops: CDR1 MDHEN, CDR2 SYDVKM. The V segment lost 10 bases and the J segment 6 bases; nucleotides outside the gene matches: 9. The CDR3 covers 13 residues. This CDR3 reads CAITGGLSPEAFF. CDR3 DNA: TGTGCCATTACAGGGGGCCTCTCCCCTGAAGCTTTCTTT.

This clone was recorded once. The chain uses TRBV6-4 and TRBJ1-6; D not resolved. Per germline, CDR1 MRHNA and CDR2 SNTAGT. The CDR3 covers 14 residues. V lost 2 bases, J lost 7 bases, and 9 bases lay in between. The CDR3 DNA reads as TGTGCCAGCAGTGACAGGGCGGGCAATTCACCCCTCCACTTT. Its translation: CASSDRAGNSPLHF.